The T cell receptor beta chain described here comes from a study of T cell changes during pregnancy in multiple sclerosis. Clones were sequenced by immunoSEQ multiplex PCR, and TCRdb holds only the in-frame ones, with some missing. The sample has around 50,000 clones; 80% to 90% are singletons. In its sample, this clone was seen once. The clonotype was recovered from a female donor with multiple sclerosis, enrolled in a pregnancy study. The sample here was CD8+ T cells from peripheral blood mononuclear cells, taken in the second trimester of pregnancy.

In DNA form, the CDR3 reads TGCGCCAGCAGCCAAGGGTGGCAAGTAACTGAAAAACTGTTTTTT. Translated: CASSQGWQVTEKLFF. The chain has TRBV4-1 and TRBJ1-4, with D unresolved. This CDR3 is 15 amino acids long. Trimming cost V 1 base and J 7 bases, with 13 bases left between them. Germline V gives CDR1 MGHRA, CDR2 YSYEKL.